Listed here are 21 T cell receptor beta chains from one sample, sequenced in a study of PD-1 blockade in classical Hodgkin lymphoma. Exposure to brentuximab vedotin varied, and each patient had relapsed following autologous stem cell transplantation. The data were produced by immunoSEQ multiplex PCR, yet TCRdb's version contains in-frame clones alone and is incomplete. The sample has about 24,000 clones, 65% to 80% seen once. Source: peripheral blood mononuclear cells (PBMCs), taken before the second cycle of nivolumab. The source of these receptors is a human donor with classical Hodgkin lymphoma.

This clone occurred once. This chain connects TRBV7-8 to TRBJ2-1; D not resolved. The V and J ends lost 5 bases and 8 bases respectively, with 16 bases between them. The CDR3 spans 14 residues. Germline CDR1 is SGHVS and CDR2 is FQNEAQ. The CDR3 nucleotides read TGTGCCAGCAGCCCCGTCTCCCTTTTCCATGAGCAGTTCTTC. Protein sequence: CASSPVSLFHEQFF.

Here the CDR3 DNA reads TGTGCCAGCAGCTTAAGTACCCGGTACCAAGAGACCCAGTACTTC. As protein: CASSLSTRYQETQYF. J is TRBJ2-5 and V is TRBV7-2; D unresolved. CDR1 is SGHTA and CDR2 is FQGNSA in the germline V gene. Trimming stripped 2 bases from V and 0 bases from J, with 10 bases between. The CDR3 extends over 15 amino acids.

This clone was observed a handful of times. This chain joins TRBV15 and TRBJ2-1; D uncertain. Germline values: CDR1 LNHNV, CDR2 YYDKDF (reference sequence). The length of the CDR3 is 16 residues. The V end lost 0 bases, the J end lost 4 bases, and 13 bases lay between the germline ends. The CDR3, as DNA: TGTGCCACCAGCAGAGATCTATCCAGTCTTTACAATGAGCAGTTCTTC. Residues: CATSRDLSSLYNEQFF.

This chain links TRBV28 with TRBJ1-2, with D uncertain. V lost 3 bases to trimming and J lost 5 bases, with 10 bases between them. Germline-derived CDR1 and CDR2 are MDHEN and SYDVKM. The CDR3 spans 13 residues. DNA of the CDR3: TGTGCCAGCAGTTTCGACCTCGGGTATGGCTACACCTTC. Its protein is CASSFDLGYGYTF.

This clone was counted between two and nine times. The rearrangement joins TRBV4-1 to TRBJ2-7; tentative D call: TRBD1 (5 bases). Between the trimmed V and J ends, which lost 1 base and 0 bases, there was a span of 7 bases. CDR3 length: 14 residues. Per germline, CDR1 MGHRA and CDR2 YSYEKL. The DNA of the CDR3 is TGCGCCAGCAGCCAAGTGACAGTCTCCTACGAGCAGTACTTC. Amino acid sequence: CASSQVTVSYEQYF.

This chain links TRBV28 with TRBJ2-7; D not resolved. There are 17 residues in the CDR3. Germline V gene lookup returns CDR1 MDHEN and CDR2 SYDVKM. V gave up 5 bases and J gave up 2 bases, with 22 bases separating them. The CDR3 nucleotides are TGTGCCAGCAGTCCTCAAACTACTCGACTGTGGGCCTACGAGCAGTACTTC. Amino acids: CASSPQTTRLWAYEQYF.

This rearrangement joins TRBV28 to TRBJ2-3; unclear D gene. The CDR3 sequence is 15 residues long. The germline CDR1 and CDR2 sequences are MDHEN and SYDVKM. V was clipped by 7 bases and J by 1 base, with 15 bases between them. The CDR3 sequence is CASMPIAPGTDTQYF. The CDR3 DNA reads TGTGCCAGCATGCCTATTGCTCCAGGCACAGATACGCAGTATTTT.

CDR3 coding DNA: TGTGCCAGCAGCTTAAGGATAGGAGAGACCCAGTACTTC. Translating gives CASSLRIGETQYF. V usage is TRBV5-4 and J usage is TRBJ2-5; no firm D call. This CDR3 spans 13 amino acids. Per germline, CDR1 SGHNT and CDR2 YYREEE (reference sequence). V was pared by 2 bases and J by 4 bases, with 9 bases between.

The CDR3, as DNA: TGCAGCGTTCGACTAGCGGAATCCTACAATGAGCAGTTCTTC. This codes for CSVRLAESYNEQFF. V and J are TRBV29-1 and TRBJ2-1, with 9 nucleotides matching TRBD2. In germline, CDR1 is SQVTM, CDR2 ANQGSEA. This CDR3 has 14 amino acids. J gave up 1 base and V 5 bases, and 3 bases lay outside the gene matches.

This clone appeared once. This chain uses TRBV7-9 with TRBJ1-2; D call uncertain. This CDR3 has 12 amino acids. Looked up from germline, CDR1 is SEHNR and CDR2 is FQNEAQ (reference sequence). V was clipped by 4 bases and J by 12 bases, with 15 bases between them. CDR3 nucleotide sequence: TGTGCCAGCAGCTATGGGTCCGGGCTCGACACCTTC. This translates into CASSYGSGLDTF.

V gene TRBV4-2 combines with J gene TRBJ1-2, with D unclear. V was shortened by 8 bases and J by 2 bases, with 9 bases between the two germline ends. Germline V gives CDR1 LGHNA, CDR2 YNFKEQ. This CDR3 region has 12 residues. The CDR3: CASQDGNYGYTF. The CDR3 region has the DNA TGTGCCAGCCAGGACGGAAACTATGGCTACACCTTC.

The chain couples TRBV4-1 to TRBJ2-5, with D possibly TRBD1 on 6 matching bases. The CDR3 is made up of 16 amino acids. CDR1 MGHRA and CDR2 YSYEKL come from the germline V gene. V was trimmed by 2 bases and J by 3 bases, leaving 16 bases between them. The CDR3 loop reads CASSQTGIGWKETQYF. The CDR3 coding sequence is TGCGCCAGCAGCCAAACAGGGATAGGGTGGAAAGAGACCCAGTACTTC.

The chain uses TRBV29-1 and TRBJ1-1; D is unclear. Germline V CDR1 and CDR2: SQVTM, ANQGSEA. V was clipped by 6 bases and J by 1 base, with 12 bases between them. The CDR3 is 13 residues long. CDR3 DNA sequence: TGCAGCGTAGCGTGGGGAAAGAACACTGAAGCTTTCTTT. Protein sequence: CSVAWGKNTEAFF.

In DNA form, the CDR3 reads TGTGCCAGCAGCCCACGCGTCTCCTATGAGCAGTTCTTC. Translation gives CASSPRVSYEQFF. The gene calls are TRBV7-8 and TRBJ2-1, with D hard to call. The germline V gene has CDR1 SGHVS and CDR2 FQNEAQ. CDR3 length: 13 residues. Trimming took off 5 bases at V and 8 bases at J, with 13 bases between the two ends. Supplemented by reference TRBV7-8 and TRBJ2-1, the full variable domain reads GAGVSQSPRYKVAKRGQDVALRCDPISGHVSLFWYQQALGQGPEFLTYFQNEAQLDKSGLPSDRFFAERPEGSVSTLKIQRTQQEDSAVYLCASSPRVSYEQFFGPGTRLTVL.

This chain joins TRBV28 and TRBJ1-2; no firm D call. Trimming cost V 6 bases and J 4 bases, with 21 bases left between them. CDR1 MDHEN and CDR2 SYDVKM come from the germline V gene. This CDR3 is 16 amino acids long. As DNA, the CDR3 is TGTGCCAGCAGCACCACTTGGCCCCCGCGTGGCTATGGCTACACCTTC. It is translated as CASSTTWPPRGYGYTF.

There are a few counts of this clone. This chain links TRBV23-1 with TRBJ1-1; unclear D gene. TRBV23-1 is designated an ORF whose function remains uncertain. V gave up 4 bases and J gave up 4 bases, with 16 bases separating them. The CDR3 is 15 residues long. This CDR3 reads CASSRRSGPTTEAFF. The CDR3 nucleotides read TGCGCCAGCAGTCGACGGAGTGGGCCTACCACTGAAGCTTTCTTT.

The rearrangement links TRBV28 to TRBJ2-2; 7 nucleotides align to TRBD2. The CDR3 runs 14 residues. CDR1 is MDHEN, CDR2 SYDVKM, per germline. Trimming took 2 bases from V and 11 from J; bases not matched to a gene: 8. The CDR3 protein is CASSLGGGIRELFF. CDR3 coding DNA: TGTGCCAGCAGTTTAGGGGGGGGAATACGAGAGCTGTTTTTT.

CDR3 in DNA: TGTGCCAGCAGTTCCGGCTTGGACTACGAGCAGTACTTC. This sequence encodes CASSSGLDYEQYF. This chain connects TRBV27 to TRBJ2-7; D remains ambiguous. The CDR3 contains 13 residues. The V gene's germline CDR1 is MNHEY and CDR2 SMNVEV (reference sequence). V lost 4 bases and J 3 bases, leaving 10 bases between the germline ends.

This clone was seen only a few times. The gene calls are TRBV5-4 and TRBJ2-5, with D possibly being TRBD1 (6 bases). V lost 2 bases to trimming and J lost 2 bases, with 10 bases between them. Germline CDR1 SGHNT, CDR2 YYREEE (reference sequence). This CDR3 has 14 amino acids. The CDR3 loop reads CASSLGQRQETQYF. DNA of the CDR3: TGTGCCAGCAGCTTAGGACAGAGGCAAGAGACCCAGTACTTC.

The rearrangement joins TRBV11-2 to TRBJ1-1; D remains ambiguous. CDR3 length: 14 residues. V shed 3 bases and J shed 5 bases, with 13 bases lying between them. Germline lookup yields CDR1 SGHAT and CDR2 FQNNGV. In DNA, the CDR3 is TGTGCCAGCAGCTTCGGGTTTACGGAAACTGAAGCTTTCTTT. Amino acids: CASSFGFTETEAFF.

This clone was counted a few times. The V call is TRBV5-1, the J call TRBJ2-2, with 8 bases that match TRBD2. The CDR3 has 16 amino acids. Germline V gives CDR1 SGHRS, CDR2 YFSETQ. With V trimmed by 2 bases and J by 6 bases, 9 bases remained unmatched. The CDR3 DNA follows: TGCGCCAGCAGCTTCGGACTCAGCGGGAGATCCGGGGAGCTGTTTTTT. Amino acids: CASSFGLSGRSGELFF.